The clone carrying this T cell receptor beta chain has more than one count but fewer than ten. The antigen is undetermined. The sample originates from a study of response to subunit inactivated influenza vaccine. General study results and limits: Each seasonal influenza vaccination, the authors suggested, recruits few new T cells.

TCRdb itself ran the RT-PCR reads through MiXCR, one entry per CDR3 protein. The data hold a few hundred thousand distinct CDR3 sequences, with 12% observed a single time. Sequenced material: non-naive T cells sorted from PBMCs, taken 14 to 15 days before vaccination. This TCR derives from a middle-aged man who received an inactivated influenza vaccine.

The CDR3 sequence is CSAPMALAGYNEQFF. CDR3 bases: TGCAGTGCTCCCATGGCACTAGCGGGTTACAATGAGCAGTTCTTC. The J gene is TRBJ2-1, the V gene TRBV20-1, with 9 bases fitting TRBD2. The junction had 9 bases not matched to a gene; V was cut back by 5 bases and J by 4 bases. CDR3 length: 15 residues. Germline V gene data show CDR1 as DFQATT and CDR2 as SNEGSKA (reference sequence).